This is a list of T cell receptor beta chains from one sample in a study of shared clonotypes between healthy human individuals. Sequenced by immunoSEQ multiplex PCR; TCRdb stores in-frame clones only, minus some. The sample yields roughly 570,000 clones, roughly 98% seen once. Source material: naive CD8+ T cells sorted from blood. These receptors were obtained from a man aged 30 to 39 in good health. Both conserved end residues are part of each CDR3. A D gene is named only where the DNA matches it firmly. A clone size is listed for some rows: how often the clone was seen (once, few, many), or a class if it is expanded.

size: .; J: TRBJ2-1; V: TRBV30; D: .; CDR3: CAWSGVRRDEQFF; DNA: TGTGCCTGGAGTGGCGTAAGGCGGGATGAGCAGTTCTTC
size: .; J: TRBJ2-7; V: TRBV4-2; D: .; CDR3: CASSQNPSRVAVSYEQYF; DNA: TGTGCCAGCAGCCAGAACCCGAGTAGGGTAGCGGTGTCCTACGAGCAGTACTTC
size: .; J: TRBJ2-3; V: TRBV27; D: TRBD1; CDR3: CASRPRDRVTDTQYF; DNA: TGTGCCAGCAGGCCACGGGACAGGGTAACAGATACGCAGTATTTT
size: .; J: TRBJ2-3; V: TRBV10-2; D: .; CDR3: CASSEYRADTQYF; DNA: TGCGCCAGCAGTGAGTACAGGGCAGATACGCAGTATTTT
size: .; J: TRBJ1-2; V: TRBV7-9; D: .; CDR3: CASSLGTVYGYTF; DNA: TGTGCCAGCAGCCTCGGGACGGTCTATGGTTACACCTTC
size: once; J: TRBJ2-5; V: TRBV7-2; D: TRBD2; CDR3: CASSFMSGGQETQYF; DNA: TGTGCCAGCAGCTTTATGAGCGGGGGCCAAGAGACCCAGTACTTC
size: once; J: TRBJ2-5; V: TRBV9; D: .; CDR3: CASSPHSEIQETQYF; DNA: TGTGCCAGCAGCCCCCACAGCGAGATCCAAGAGACCCAGTACTTC
size: .; J: TRBJ1-1; V: TRBV18; D: .; CDR3: CASSPRDRSEAFF; DNA: TGTGCCAGCTCACCACGAGACAGGTCTGAAGCTTTCTTT
size: .; J: TRBJ2-1; V: TRBV2; D: TRBD2; CDR3: CASRKEGTRNVNEQFF; DNA: TGTGCCAGCAGGAAGGAAGGGACTAGGAATGTCAATGAGCAGTTCTTC
size: .; J: TRBJ2-1; V: TRBV5-1; D: TRBD2; CDR3: CASSQGTSGIAYNEQFF; DNA: TGCGCCAGCAGCCAGGGGACTAGCGGGATAGCGTACAATGAGCAGTTCTTC
size: .; J: TRBJ2-7; V: TRBV6-1; D: TRBD2; CDR3: CASSAIAGGTYEQYF; DNA: TGTGCCAGCAGTGCCATAGCGGGAGGAACCTACGAGCAGTACTTC
size: .; J: TRBJ1-5; V: TRBV10-3; D: .; CDR3: CAISPQGIQPQHF; DNA: TGTGCCATCTCTCCTCAGGGGATCCAGCCCCAGCATTTT
size: .; J: TRBJ1-1; V: TRBV7-9; D: .; CDR3: CASRRPGQRNTEAFF; DNA: TGTGCCAGCAGACGTCCGGGACAAAGGAACACTGAAGCTTTCTTT
size: .; J: TRBJ2-1; V: TRBV5-1; D: TRBD2; CDR3: CASSLTGTTSSYNEQFF; DNA: TGCGCCAGCAGCTTAACCGGGACTACAAGCTCCTACAATGAGCAGTTCTTC
size: .; J: TRBJ2-7; V: TRBV5-5; D: .; CDR3: CASSLGLIYEQYF; DNA: TGTGCCAGCAGCCTAGGACTCATTTACGAGCAGTACTTC
size: .; J: TRBJ2-3; V: TRBV5-1; D: TRBD1; CDR3: CASSLVSTGGLRDTQYF; DNA: TGCGCCAGCAGCTTGGTGAGCACAGGGGGCCTGCGGGATACGCAGTATTTT
size: .; J: TRBJ2-5; V: TRBV28; D: TRBD2; CDR3: CASSKGLAPTQETQYF; DNA: TGTGCCAGCAGCAAAGGACTAGCACCAACACAAGAGACCCAGTACTTC
size: .; J: TRBJ2-7; V: TRBV30; D: .; CDR3: CAWSVAGAEQYF; DNA: TGTGCCTGGAGTGTAGCCGGGGCCGAGCAGTACTTC
size: .; J: TRBJ2-7; V: TRBV9; D: TRBD2; CDR3: CASSVDWTSDYEQYF; DNA: TGTGCCAGCAGCGTAGACTGGACTAGCGACTACGAGCAGTACTTC
size: .; J: TRBJ2-1; V: TRBV7-8; D: TRBD2; CDR3: CASSFGERGIFYNEQFF; DNA: TGTGCCAGCAGTTTCGGGGAGCGGGGAATTTTCTACAATGAGCAGTTCTTC
size: .; J: TRBJ2-7; V: TRBV7-8; D: .; CDR3: CASSLGSGYEQYF; DNA: TGTGCCAGCAGCTTAGGTAGCGGATACGAGCAGTACTTC
size: .; J: TRBJ2-7; V: TRBV7-2; D: .; CDR3: CASSKSRGGYEQYF; DNA: TGTGCCAGCAGCAAGAGTAGAGGAGGCTACGAGCAGTACTTC
size: .; J: TRBJ2-5; V: TRBV7-8; D: TRBD2; CDR3: CASSFGLAETSQETQYF; DNA: TGTGCCAGCAGCTTCGGACTAGCGGAAACTTCCCAAGAGACCCAGTACTTC
size: .; J: TRBJ1-1; V: TRBV7-9; D: .; CDR3: CASSLSVEAFF; DNA: TGTGCCAGCAGCTTATCGGTGGAAGCTTTCTTT
size: .; J: TRBJ2-7; V: TRBV2; D: .; CDR3: CASSEAPFRLGKVEQYF; DNA: TGTGCCAGCAGTGAAGCTCCGTTTCGGTTAGGGAAGGTAGAGCAGTACTTC
size: .; J: TRBJ1-4; V: TRBV6-6; D: .; CDR3: CASSYSFGEKLFF; DNA: TGTGCCAGCAGTTACTCGTTCGGGGAAAAACTGTTTTTT
size: .; J: TRBJ2-7; V: TRBV18; D: TRBD2; CDR3: CASSQGIAGPLYEQYF; DNA: TGTGCCAGCTCACAGGGAATAGCGGGCCCACTCTACGAGCAGTACTTC
size: .; J: TRBJ2-3; V: TRBV6-1; D: .; CDR3: CASSEKVAVSTDTQYF; DNA: TGTGCCAGCAGTGAAAAGGTTGCCGTCAGCACAGATACGCAGTATTTT
size: .; J: TRBJ2-3; V: TRBV7-2; D: .; CDR3: CASSELTASPHTDTQYF; DNA: TGTGCCAGCAGCGAATTGACCGCTTCCCCCCACACAGATACGCAGTATTTT
size: .; J: TRBJ1-5; V: TRBV27; D: .; CDR3: CASSAEGRRQPQHF; DNA: TGTGCCAGCAGTGCCGAGGGAAGACGGCAGCCCCAGCATTTT
size: .; J: TRBJ2-7; V: TRBV7-3; D: .; CDR3: CASSYTGSGEQYF; DNA: TGTGCCAGCAGCTACACCGGGTCGGGAGAGCAGTACTTC
size: .; J: TRBJ2-1; V: TRBV9; D: TRBD2; CDR3: CASSVGTSTYNEQFF; DNA: TGTGCCAGCAGCGTAGGGACTAGTACCTACAATGAGCAGTTCTTC